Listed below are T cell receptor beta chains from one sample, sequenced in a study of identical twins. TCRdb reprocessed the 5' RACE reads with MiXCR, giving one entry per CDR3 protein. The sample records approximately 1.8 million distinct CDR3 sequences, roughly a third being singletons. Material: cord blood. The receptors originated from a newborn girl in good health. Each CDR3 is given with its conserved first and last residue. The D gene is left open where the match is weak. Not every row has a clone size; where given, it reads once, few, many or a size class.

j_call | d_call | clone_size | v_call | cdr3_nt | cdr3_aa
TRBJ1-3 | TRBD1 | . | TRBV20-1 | TGCAGTGCTAGAGAGACTAGACAGGGCTCTGGAAACACCATATATTTT | CSARETRQGSGNTIYF
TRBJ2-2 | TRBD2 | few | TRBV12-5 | TGTGCTAGTGGTTTGTCCCAGGGTCGGGGACTACTAGAGATGAACACCGGGGAGCTGTTTTTT | CASGLSQGRGLLEMNTGELFF
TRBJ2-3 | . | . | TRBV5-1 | TGCGCCAGCAGCTGGGGTCGGGAGATAGATACGCAGTATTTT | CASSWGREIDTQYF
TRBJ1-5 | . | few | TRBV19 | TGTGCCAGTAGTATCGGAGGCAGGGGTCGAGGTCAGCCCCAGCATTTT | CASSIGGRGRGQPQHF
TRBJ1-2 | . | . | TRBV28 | TGTGCCAGCAGTTTCGGGGTTTACTATGGCTACACCTTC | CASSFGVYYGYTF
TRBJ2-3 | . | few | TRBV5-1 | TGCGCCAGCACCCTCTCGGGGGGCCTAAGCACAGATACGCAGTATTTT | CASTLSGGLSTDTQYF
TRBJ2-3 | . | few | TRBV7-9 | TGTGCCAGCAGCTTAGAGCCAACCACAGATACGCAGTATTTT | CASSLEPTTDTQYF
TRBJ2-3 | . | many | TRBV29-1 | TGCAGCGGAGGACGCACAGATACGCAGTATTTT | CSGGRTDTQYF
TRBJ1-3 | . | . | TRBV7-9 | TGTGCCAGCGGTGGGGGAAACACCATATATTTT | CASGGGNTIYF
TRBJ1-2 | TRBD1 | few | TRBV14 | TGTGCCAGCAGCCAAGATCCCGGACAGGACTATGGCTACACCTTC | CASSQDPGQDYGYTF
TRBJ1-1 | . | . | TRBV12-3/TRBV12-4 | TGTGCCGGCAGCCTGAACCGGAGGTGGGGCTGGATGAACACTGAAGCTTTCTTT | CAGSLNRRWGWMNTEAFF
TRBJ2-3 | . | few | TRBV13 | TGTGCCAGCAGCTTTAGGAGGAGAGGCGGCACAGATACGCAGTATTTT | CASSFRRRGGTDTQYF
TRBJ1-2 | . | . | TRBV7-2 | TGTGCCAGCAGCGCAAGACAGCAAAGTGATGGCTACACCTTC | CASSARQQSDGYTF
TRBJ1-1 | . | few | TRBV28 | TGTGCCAGCAGTGACCTTCCACCAGAAGCTTTCTTT | CASSDLPPEAFF
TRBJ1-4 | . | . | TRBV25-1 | TGTGCCAGCAGTGATTTAGGAGAGGGGATCGAGAAAAAACTGTTTTTT | CASSDLGEGIEKKLFF
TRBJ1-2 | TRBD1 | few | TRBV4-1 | TGCGCCAGCAGCCAAGAAGGCCAGGGGGGCGGCTACACCTTC | CASSQEGQGGGYTF
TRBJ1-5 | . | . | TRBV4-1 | TGCGCCAGCAGCCAAGGACTGTATAGCAATCAGCCCCAGCATTTT | CASSQGLYSNQPQHF
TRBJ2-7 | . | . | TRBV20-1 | TGCAGTGCTAGAGAACTGGGGCGTTCGACCTACGAGCAGTACTTC | CSARELGRSTYEQYF
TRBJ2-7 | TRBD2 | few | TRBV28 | TGTGCCAGCAGTTTCGCTAGCGGGAGAAAGTACTTC | CASSFASGRKYF
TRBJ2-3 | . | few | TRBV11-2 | TGTGCCAGCACCCATCGCCGGCCCCTAAGCACAGATACGCAGTATTTT | CASTHRRPLSTDTQYF
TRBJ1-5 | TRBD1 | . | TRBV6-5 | TGTGCCAGCAGTTACCCCAGACACAGGGGGAATAGCAATCAGCCCCAGCATTTT | CASSYPRHRGNSNQPQHF
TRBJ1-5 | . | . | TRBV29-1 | TGCAGCGTCGCTTCGGGCAATCAGCCCCAGCATTTT | CSVASGNQPQHF
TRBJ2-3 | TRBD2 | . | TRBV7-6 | TGTGCCAGCAGCCCGCGGTTTAGCGGGACCTACACAGATACGCAGTATTTT | CASSPRFSGTYTDTQYF
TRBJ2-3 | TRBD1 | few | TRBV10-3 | TGTGCCATCGGTGACAGGGGGCGCACAGATACGCAGTATTTT | CAIGDRGRTDTQYF
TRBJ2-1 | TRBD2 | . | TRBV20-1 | TGCAGTGCTATAGCGGGGGTTTACAATGAGCAGTTCTTC | CSAIAGVYNEQFF
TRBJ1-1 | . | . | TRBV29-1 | TGCAGCGTTACCCACACAGGGAAGTCGCCAGTAGAAGCTTTCTTT | CSVTHTGKSPVEAFF
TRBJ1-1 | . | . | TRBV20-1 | TGCAGTGCTAGGCCAGGCACGGGGACTGAAGCTTTCTTT | CSARPGTGTEAFF
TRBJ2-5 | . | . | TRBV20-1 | TGCAGTGCTAGTCGGGTAGCGGAGCCTCAAGAGACCCAGTACTTC | CSASRVAEPQETQYF
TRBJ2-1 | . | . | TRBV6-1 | TGTGCCAGCACCTTACAGCTCTACAATGAGCAGTTCTTC | CASTLQLYNEQFF
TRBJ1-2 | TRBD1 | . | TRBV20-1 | TGCAGTGTTAGAGTTATCCCGGGACAGGGGAATGGCTACACCTTC | CSVRVIPGQGNGYTF
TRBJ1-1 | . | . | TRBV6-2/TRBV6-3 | TGTGCCAGCGGTTATTGGGGCAGGGCAGGGACTGAAGCTTTCTTT | CASGYWGRAGTEAFF
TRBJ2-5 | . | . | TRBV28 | TGTGCCAGCAGTTTGAGACAGGCGCAGTACTTC | CASSLRQAQYF
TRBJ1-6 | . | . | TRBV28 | TGTGCCAGCAGTCCTAACAGCAATAATTCACCCCTCCACTTT | CASSPNSNNSPLHF
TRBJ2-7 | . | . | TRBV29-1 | TGCAGCGTTGCCACTGTAGACAGGCTTTCCTACGAGCAGTACTTC | CSVATVDRLSYEQYF
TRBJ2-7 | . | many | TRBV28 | TGTGCCAGCAGTTTAATCCGCGGGATCTCCTACGAGCAGTACTTC | CASSLIRGISYEQYF
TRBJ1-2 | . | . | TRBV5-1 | TGCGCCAGCAGCGGGCAGCCTTCCTATGGCTACACCTTC | CASSGQPSYGYTF
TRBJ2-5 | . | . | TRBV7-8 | TGTGCCAGCAGCTTAGCAGGAGGGGGGAAAGAGACCCAGTACTTC | CASSLAGGGKETQYF
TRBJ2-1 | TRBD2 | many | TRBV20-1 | TGCAGTGCTGGGACTAACTCCTACAATGAGCAGTTCTTC | CSAGTNSYNEQFF
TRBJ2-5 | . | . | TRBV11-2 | TGTGCCAGCAGCTTACCCGACAGGAAAGAGACCCAGTACTTC | CASSLPDRKETQYF
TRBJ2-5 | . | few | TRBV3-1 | TGTGCCAGCAGCCAAGTCCGGCAGTCAGCAGAGACCCAGTACTTC | CASSQVRQSAETQYF